Listed below are T cell receptor beta chains from one sample, sequenced in a study of shared clonotypes between healthy human individuals. Generated by immunoSEQ multiplex PCR, the TCRdb table keeps only in-frame clones and is missing some. The data contain about 520,000 clones, 95% to 97% of them seen just once; the ten biggest clones take up 0.05% to 0.08%. The sequencing input was naive CD4+ T cells sorted from blood. Source of these receptors: a woman aged 25-40 years in good health. The CDR3 runs from the conserved cysteine through the conserved F or W. The D gene is left open where the match is weak.

>.|TRBJ2-3|TRBV19
CASSVSTDTQYF
TGTGCCAGTAGTGTCTCGACAGATACGCAGTATTTT
>.|TRBJ1-5|TRBV21-1
CASSNYSRENQPQHF
TGTGCCAGCAGCAACTACTCCAGGGAAAATCAGCCCCAGCATTTT
>.|TRBJ2-3|TRBV5-6
CASSTVPGSTDTQYF
TGTGCCAGCAGCACCGTCCCGGGGAGCACAGATACGCAGTATTTT
>TRBD1|TRBJ1-3|TRBV10-3
CAISAATGGGNTIYF
TGTGCCATCAGTGCAGCAACAGGGGGAGGAAACACCATATATTTT
>.|TRBJ2-7|TRBV11-2
CASNRGVGPYEQYF
TGTGCCAGCAACCGCGGGGTGGGACCCTACGAGCAGTACTTC
>.|TRBJ2-5|TRBV29-1
CSASGSQETQYF
TGCAGCGCCTCCGGAAGTCAAGAGACCCAGTACTTC
>.|TRBJ2-7|TRBV23-1
CASSPRDHYEQYF
TGCGCCAGCAGTCCCAGGGATCACTACGAGCAGTACTTC
>.|TRBJ2-7|TRBV28
CASSFPGRRGEQYF
TGTGCCAGCAGTTTCCCCGGGAGAAGGGGCGAGCAGTACTTC
>.|TRBJ2-1|TRBV5-1
CASRDQGNEQFF
TGCGCCAGCCGGGACCAGGGGAATGAGCAGTTCTTC
>.|TRBJ1-5|TRBV4-2
CASSQDYSNQPQHF
TGTGCCAGCAGCCAAGACTATAGCAATCAGCCCCAGCATTTT
>.|TRBJ1-3|TRBV18
CASSPGNTIYF
TGTGCCAGCTCACCCGGAAACACCATATATTTT
>TRBD1|TRBJ1-2|TRBV28
CASSGGDRNGYTF
TGTGCCAGCAGTGGAGGGGACAGAAATGGCTACACCTTC
>TRBD1|TRBJ1-1|TRBV10-3
CAAKGFPGQGAVKNTEAFF
TGTGCCGCCAAGGGTTTCCCGGGACAGGGGGCCGTCAAGAACACTGAAGCTTTCTTT
>.|TRBJ1-1|TRBV14
CASSQDWDGEAFF
TGTGCCAGCAGCCAAGATTGGGATGGCGAAGCTTTCTTT
>TRBD2|TRBJ2-7|TRBV2
CASSLAGTYEQYF
TGTGCCAGCAGCCTAGCGGGGACCTACGAGCAGTACTTC
>TRBD1|TRBJ2-7|TRBV28
CASSFSHFSGTDTYEQYF
TGTGCCAGCAGTTTTTCCCACTTTAGTGGGACAGACACCTACGAGCAGTACTTC
>.|TRBJ2-2|TRBV5-6
CASSAYWTTGTGELFF
TGTGCCAGCAGTGCTTATTGGACTACGGGGACCGGGGAGCTGTTTTTT
>.|TRBJ1-1|TRBV28
CASSLRAPVAEAFF
TGTGCCAGCAGTTTACGGGCTCCGGTGGCTGAAGCTTTCTTT
>TRBD2|TRBJ2-1|TRBV5-1
CASSLGLAGGSEQFF
TGCGCCAGCAGCTTAGGCCTAGCGGGAGGGTCTGAGCAGTTCTTC
>.|TRBJ2-2|TRBV7-6
CASSFSSIGAGELFF
TGTGCCAGCAGCTTTAGTAGCATCGGGGCCGGGGAGCTGTTTTTT
>TRBD2|TRBJ2-5|TRBV10-2
CASRTSGQETQYF
TGCGCCAGCAGAACTAGCGGCCAAGAGACCCAGTACTTC
>.|TRBJ2-7|TRBV7-2
CASSGAGSPLYEQYF
TGTGCCAGCAGCGGGGCCGGTTCCCCCCTCTACGAGCAGTACTTC